Shown below are 18 T cell receptor beta chains from a single sample sequenced in a study of T cell responses to AZD1222 COVID-19 vaccine. Repertoires were generated with immunoSEQ multiplex PCR, while TCRdb's copy carries only in-frame clones and drops some. The repertoire holds 140,000 to 150,000 clones, with around 92% as singletons. Specimen: peripheral blood, collected 28 days after the second AZD1222 dose. The receptors shown here come from an adult who received the AZD1222 COVID-19 vaccine.

This chain connects TRBV4-3 to TRBJ2-2; D is ambiguous. The CDR3 sequence is 16 residues long. V lost 0 bases to trimming and J lost 1 base, with 9 bases between them. The V gene's germline CDR1 is LGHNA and CDR2 YSLEER. CDR3 amino acids: CASSQEWQMNTGELFF. The DNA of the CDR3 is TGCGCCAGCAGCCAAGAGTGGCAGATGAACACCGGGGAGCTGTTTTTT.

The rearrangement joins TRBV5-5 to TRBJ1-2, with a tentative D call TRBD1 (6 bases). V gave up 4 bases and J gave up 2 bases, with 9 bases separating them. This CDR3 contains 13 residues. Germline CDR1 reads SGHKS; CDR2 reads YYEKEE (reference sequence). DNA of the CDR3: TGTGCCAGCAGCCCGGACAGCAACTATGGCTACACCTTC. As protein: CASSPDSNYGYTF.

This chain links TRBV14 with TRBJ1-2, with no clear D. Looked up from germline, CDR1 is SGHDN and CDR2 is FVKESK. Trimming pared 5 bases from V and 1 base from J, leaving 5 bases between. This CDR3 is built from 12 residues. The DNA of the CDR3 is TGTGCCAGCAGCGCTAATAACTATGGCTACACCTTC. Translated, it gives CASSANNYGYTF.

This clone was seen once. The rearrangement joins TRBV4-1 to TRBJ1-1; tentatively, D is TRBD1 (6 bases). This CDR3 is built from 15 residues. Germline lookup yields CDR1 MGHRA and CDR2 YSYEKL. V was clipped by 4 bases and J by 0 bases, with 12 bases between them. In nucleotides, the CDR3 is TGCGCCAGCAGCCTAACAGGGTCGGTGAACACTGAAGCTTTCTTT. It encodes CASSLTGSVNTEAFF.

This chain joins TRBV7-2 and TRBJ2-3; maybe TRBD1 (6 bases). CDR3 length: 14 residues. Germline V lookup: CDR1 SGHTA, CDR2 FQGNSA. With 1 base removed from V and 3 bases from J, the gap between germline ends came to 8 bases. CDR3 bases: TGTGCCAGCAGCTTAGGGCAGGGGACAGATACGCAGTATTTT. Protein: CASSLGQGTDTQYF.

The chain couples TRBV5-4 to TRBJ2-7; 7 bases are shared with TRBD2. Germline CDR1 SGHNT, CDR2 YYREEE (reference sequence). This CDR3 region has 17 residues. V trimming: 0 bases; J trimming: 0 bases; junction bases outside the gene matches: 9. The CDR3 loop is CASSLGLGAGNSYEQYF. In DNA, the CDR3 is TGTGCCAGCAGCTTGGGTTTGGGAGCGGGGAACTCCTACGAGCAGTACTTC.

The chain joins TRBV2 to TRBJ1-5, with a possible D match to TRBD1 (6 bases). In germline, CDR1 is SNHLY, CDR2 FYNNEI. The ends were cut back, 4 bases at V and 2 bases at J, with 15 bases in the middle. CDR3 length equals 16 residues. This chain's CDR3 is CASSGEGGLRNQPQHF. Here the CDR3 DNA reads TGTGCCAGCAGTGGAGAGGGGGGCCTACGCAATCAGCCCCAGCATTTT.

The chain joins TRBV5-1 to TRBJ2-2, with a tentative D call TRBD1 (6 bases). The germline CDR1 and CDR2 sequences are SGHRS and YFSETQ. The V gene lost 2 bases and the J gene lost 7 bases, with 9 bases spanning the gap. The CDR3 spans 13 residues. CDR3 bases: TGCGCCAGCAGCTTCTCAGGGGTCGGGGAGCTGTTTTTT. This codes for CASSFSGVGELFF.

The chain uses TRBV27 and TRBJ2-7; 9 bases agree with TRBD1. V was pared by 4 bases and J by 4 bases, with 5 bases of the junction left unmatched. CDR3 length equals 14 residues. CDR1 and CDR2 (germline): MNHEY, SMNVEV (reference sequence). Written as DNA, the CDR3 is TGTGCCAGCAGTTCACCGGGACAGGGATACGAGCAGTACTTC. Translating it yields CASSSPGQGYEQYF.

The rearrangement links TRBV30 to TRBJ1-5, with D possibly TRBD1 on 6 matching bases. The germline V gene encodes CDR1 GTSNPN and CDR2 SVGIG (reference sequence). The germline V and J ends were trimmed by 0 bases and 3 bases, with 12 bases remaining between them. This CDR3 is 15 amino acids long. This chain's CDR3 is CAWSVSGQHNQPQHF. CDR3 bases: TGTGCCTGGAGTGTATCAGGACAGCACAATCAGCCCCAGCATTTT.

This clone has only a few counts. The CDR3 region is CASRTPKRGRAYEQYF. The CDR3 DNA reads as TGTGCCAGCAGAACCCCTAAGCGGGGTAGGGCCTACGAGCAGTACTTC. The chain links TRBV27 to TRBJ2-7, with 7 bases identical to TRBD2. The CDR3 is 16 amino acids. Germline V gene lookup returns CDR1 MNHEY and CDR2 SMNVEV (reference sequence). Trimming cost V 6 bases and J 2 bases; bases outside gene matches: 13.

The J gene is TRBJ2-2, the V gene TRBV7-2, with no clear D. This CDR3 has 16 amino acids. CDR1 is SGHTA, CDR2 FQGNSA, per germline. V lost 3 bases and J lost 6, with 17 bases in between. CDR3 residues: CASSFGTTLFSGELFF. The DNA of the CDR3 is TGTGCCAGCAGCTTTGGCACTACCCTGTTTTCCGGGGAGCTGTTTTTT.

The gene calls are TRBV11-2 and TRBJ1-5, with D unclear. The length of the CDR3 is 12 residues. V was trimmed by 4 bases and J by 5 bases, leaving 6 bases between them. Germline V gives CDR1 SGHAT, CDR2 FQNNGV. Here the CDR3 DNA reads TGTGCCAGCAGCTCCTCCGATCAGCCCCAGCATTTT. Protein: CASSSSDQPQHF.

This clone was picked up one time. This chain links TRBV20-1 with TRBJ1-5, with D hard to call. Germline V gene lookup returns CDR1 DFQATT and CDR2 SNEGSKA (reference sequence). V dropped 3 bases and J dropped 9 bases, with 15 bases sitting between them. The CDR3 spans 13 residues. CDR3 coding DNA: TGCAGTGCTAGTAGTGGGAGTTTAGGGCCCCAGCATTTT. Amino acid sequence: CSASSGSLGPQHF.

The chain joins TRBV6-1 to TRBJ1-5; D not certain. Germline-derived CDR1 and CDR2 are MNHNS and SASEGT. Trimming cost V 2 bases and J 7 bases, with 15 bases left between them. The CDR3 is made up of 15 amino acids. CDR3 loop: CASSERSGVSQPQHF. CDR3 DNA sequence: TGTGCCAGCAGTGAAAGGAGCGGGGTCAGCCAGCCCCAGCATTTT.

J is TRBJ1-5 and V is TRBV6-2 or TRBV6-3; D unclear. Germline lookup yields CDR1 MNHEY and CDR2 SVGEGT. V gave up 4 bases and J gave up 2 bases, with 6 bases separating them. There are 13 residues in the CDR3. As DNA, the CDR3 is TGTGCCAGCAGTTCCCAGGGCAATCAGCCCCAGCATTTT. Amino acids: CASSSQGNQPQHF.

In its sample, this clone was seen once. The chain carries TRBV18 and TRBJ2-1; TRBD2 is a possible D gene (6 bases). The germline V gene encodes CDR1 KGHSH and CDR2 LQKENI. Trimming stripped 3 bases from V and 1 base from J, with 16 bases between. This CDR3 is 17 amino acids long. CDR3 bases: TGTGCCAGCTCACCCGGGAACGGGAGAGGATCCTACAATGAGCAGTTCTTC. Translation gives CASSPGNGRGSYNEQFF.

This chain links TRBV7-3 with TRBJ1-3; D is unclear. V was cut by 3 bases and J by 0 bases, with 9 bases left in between. The CDR3 extends over 15 amino acids. Germline V CDR1 and CDR2: SGHTA, FQGTGA. The CDR3 region is CASSFASSSGNTIYF. CDR3 bases: TGTGCCAGCAGCTTTGCATCTAGCTCTGGAAACACCATATATTTT.